The rows below give T cell receptor beta chains drawn from one sample of a study of T cells in Graves' hyperthyroidism and ophthalmopathy. Via MiXCR, TCRdb re-called the multiplex PCR reads, giving one row per CDR3 protein. The sample lists about 340,000 distinct CDR3 sequences; approximately 18% were seen once. The sequenced sample was blood. The receptors stem from a woman between 50 and 59 years old with Graves' hyperthyroidism. CDR3s leave out the opening cysteine and the closing phenylalanine or tryptophan.

SARVGLAGDLFQETQY	16	TRBV20-1	TRBJ2-5
AWSGSGGLETQY	12	TRBV30	TRBJ2-5
ASSNLQGRGNTEAF	14	TRBV5-1	TRBJ1-1
ASSGVFKGGSYEQY	14	TRBV7-9	TRBJ2-7
ASSLGDRGKGNQPQH	15	TRBV5-6	TRBJ1-5
ASSEQGARDEQY	12	TRBV2	TRBJ2-7
ASSSSGTGQNGELF	14	TRBV5-1	TRBJ2-2
ASSLGQQREVREY	13	TRBV5-1	TRBJ2-7
ASTQSWQGSTDTQY	14	TRBV19	TRBJ2-3
SVEWRGTEAF	10	TRBV29-1	TRBJ1-1
ASRGQGVGGYT	11	TRBV2	TRBJ1-2
ASSLVTGGDTQY	12	TRBV12-3/TRBV12-4	TRBJ2-3
SARGLSRYNEQF	12	TRBV20-1	TRBJ2-1
ASSLRGQSANTGELF	15	TRBV27	TRBJ2-2
ASSLDRGDNEQF	12	TRBV11-2	TRBJ2-1
ASSYGGVRETQY	12	TRBV6-6	TRBJ2-5
ATSVLGGNNEQF	12	TRBV24-1	TRBJ2-1
AWSVTGNNEQF	11	TRBV30	TRBJ2-1
AISGISGDTEAF	12	TRBV10-3	TRBJ1-1
ASRQGSPSNQPQH	13	TRBV6-1	TRBJ1-5
ASRPWTSGGYNEQF	14	TRBV2	TRBJ2-1
ASSLYQGWNSPLH	13	TRBV28	TRBJ1-6
ASSPPFRGRPSGANVLT	17	TRBV27	TRBJ2-6
ASSLPAWVSNEQF	13	TRBV7-2	TRBJ2-1
ASSFADRRGYT	11	TRBV28	TRBJ1-2
AISGDRGRETQY	12	TRBV10-3	TRBJ2-5
ASSYRGRGYGYT	12	TRBV6-5	TRBJ1-2
ASSETGVMDSPLH	13	TRBV5-1	TRBJ1-6
ASSLWPDSEQY	11	TRBV28	TRBJ2-7
SASQGILGYGYT	12	TRBV20-1	TRBJ1-2
ASSVVGAPANEQF	13	TRBV6-1	TRBJ2-1
AQGRVTEAF	9	TRBV7-9	TRBJ1-1
ASMMDRGYGYT	11	TRBV12-3/TRBV12-4	TRBJ1-2
ASSRQLTGGGYT	12	TRBV14	TRBJ1-2
ASSRGTGGGEQY	12	TRBV5-1	TRBJ2-7
ASSEAGTGGAGGELF	15	TRBV6-1	TRBJ2-2
ASSRKDWAEETQY	13	TRBV3-1	TRBJ2-5
ASSGPGQAFNEQF	13	TRBV11-2	TRBJ2-1
SAQGAVEETQY	11	TRBV20-1	TRBJ2-5
ASSPTSGRLTGELF	14	TRBV7-7	TRBJ2-2
AWSTWGTGVQTEAF	14	TRBV30	TRBJ1-1
ASSYAGMSGELF	12	TRBV6-2/TRBV6-3	TRBJ2-2
ASSEDGRLNTEAF	13	TRBV25-1	TRBJ1-1
ASSEMGGWTEAF	12	TRBV10-2	TRBJ1-1
ASSIEADRTDTQY	13	TRBV19	TRBJ2-3
ASSLGSFEQSYEQY	14	TRBV5-1	TRBJ2-7
AISRDGVTSYEQY	13	TRBV10-3	TRBJ2-7
AISGGGSYEQY	11	TRBV10-3	TRBJ2-7
SVVPGYGTDTQY	12	TRBV29-1	TRBJ2-3
ASSQLGNRDTEAF	13	TRBV18	TRBJ1-1
ASRYPSMRGLEYNEQF	16	TRBV6-2/TRBV6-3	TRBJ2-1